This TCR beta chain emerged from a study of CD8 T cells in ankylosing spondylitis. Findings and caveats of the study: In ankylosing spondylitis blood, a motif of seven or eight highly homologous TCR beta variants appeared characteristic. CD8+ by phenotype, disease-linked clones were relatively rare in peripheral blood.

TCRdb recomputed calls from the 5' RACE reads with MiXCR, one row per CDR3 protein. The repertoire holds tens of thousands of distinct CDR3 sequences, 2.7% seen once, with approximately 4.2% in the top ten. V was clipped by 3 bases and J by 3 bases, with 12 bases between them. The V gene's germline CDR1 is SGDLS and CDR2 YYNGEE. The CDR3 totals 14 residues. This clonotype occurred many times. Its specificity is not known. This chain links TRBV9 with TRBJ2-5; possible D gene TRBD1, 5 bases. The TCR comes from a male donor with ankylosing spondylitis or in good health (not recorded which). Input material: blood, either unsorted or a sorted T cell fraction (not recorded which). CDR3 amino acids: CASSEGSREETQYF. The CDR3 DNA reads TGTGCCAGCAGCGAGGGGTCCCGTGAAGAGACCCAGTACTTC.